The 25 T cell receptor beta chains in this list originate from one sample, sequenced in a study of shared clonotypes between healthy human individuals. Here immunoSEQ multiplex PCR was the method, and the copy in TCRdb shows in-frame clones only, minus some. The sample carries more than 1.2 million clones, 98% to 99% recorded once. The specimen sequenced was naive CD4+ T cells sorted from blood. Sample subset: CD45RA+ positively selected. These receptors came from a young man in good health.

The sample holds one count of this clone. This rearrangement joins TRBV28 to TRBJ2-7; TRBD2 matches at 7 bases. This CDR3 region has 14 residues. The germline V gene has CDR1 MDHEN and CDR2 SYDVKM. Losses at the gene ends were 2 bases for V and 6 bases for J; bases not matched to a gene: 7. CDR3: CASSLKRDPSEQYF. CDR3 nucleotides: TGTGCCAGCAGTTTAAAGCGGGATCCCTCCGAGCAGTACTTC. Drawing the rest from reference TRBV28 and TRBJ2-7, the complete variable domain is DVKVTQSSRYLVKRTGEKVFLECVQDMDHENMFWYRQDPGLGLRLIYFSYDVKMKEKGDIPEGYSVSREKKERFSLILESASTNQTSMYLCASSLKRDPSEQYFGPGTRLTVT.

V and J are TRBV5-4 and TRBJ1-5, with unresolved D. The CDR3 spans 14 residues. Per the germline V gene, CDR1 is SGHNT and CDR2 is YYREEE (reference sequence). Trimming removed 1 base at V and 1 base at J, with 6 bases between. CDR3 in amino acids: CASSLWASNQPQHF. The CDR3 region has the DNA TGTGCCAGCAGCTTGTGGGCCAGCAATCAGCCCCAGCATTTT.

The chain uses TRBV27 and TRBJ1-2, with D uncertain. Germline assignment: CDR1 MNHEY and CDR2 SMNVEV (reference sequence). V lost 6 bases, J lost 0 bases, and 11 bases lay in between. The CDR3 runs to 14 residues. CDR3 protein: CASSRIAPNYGYTF. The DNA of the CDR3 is TGTGCCAGCAGCCGAATAGCTCCTAACTATGGCTACACCTTC.

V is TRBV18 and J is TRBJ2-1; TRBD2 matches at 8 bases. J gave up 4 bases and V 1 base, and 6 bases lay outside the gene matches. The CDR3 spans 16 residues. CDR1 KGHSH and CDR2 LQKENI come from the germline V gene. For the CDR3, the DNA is TGTGCCAGCTCACCACGGGTAGCGGGACTTTACAATGAGCAGTTCTTC. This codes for CASSPRVAGLYNEQFF. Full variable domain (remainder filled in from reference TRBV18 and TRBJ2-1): NAGVMQNPRHLVRRRGQEARLRCSPMKGHSHVYWYRQLPEEGLKFMVYLQKENIIDESGMPKERFSAEFPKEGPSILRIQQVVRGDSAAYFCASSPRVAGLYNEQFFGPGTRLTVL.

The CDR3 DNA sequence: TGTGCCAGCAGAACGCTGGGCAATCAGCCCCAGCATTTT. Protein product: CASRTLGNQPQHF. The gene calls are TRBV6-1 and TRBJ1-5; D is ambiguous. The CDR3 runs to 13 residues. V gave up 6 bases and J gave up 2 bases, with 8 bases separating them. The germline gives CDR1 MNHNS, CDR2 SASEGT.

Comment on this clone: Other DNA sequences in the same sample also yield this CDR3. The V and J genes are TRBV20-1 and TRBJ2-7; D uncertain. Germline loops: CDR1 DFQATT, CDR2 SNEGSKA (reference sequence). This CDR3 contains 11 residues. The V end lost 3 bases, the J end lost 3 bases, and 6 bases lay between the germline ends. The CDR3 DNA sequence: TGCAGTGCTAGTAGGGACTACGAGCAGTACTTC. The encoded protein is CSASRDYEQYF.

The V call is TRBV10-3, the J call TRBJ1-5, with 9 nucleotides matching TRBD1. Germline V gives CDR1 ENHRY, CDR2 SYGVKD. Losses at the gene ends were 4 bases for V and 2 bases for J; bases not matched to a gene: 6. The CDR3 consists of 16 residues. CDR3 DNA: TGTGCCATCAGTGGGGGACAGGGAGGGGGCAATCAGCCCCAGCATTTT. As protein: CAISGGQGGGNQPQHF.

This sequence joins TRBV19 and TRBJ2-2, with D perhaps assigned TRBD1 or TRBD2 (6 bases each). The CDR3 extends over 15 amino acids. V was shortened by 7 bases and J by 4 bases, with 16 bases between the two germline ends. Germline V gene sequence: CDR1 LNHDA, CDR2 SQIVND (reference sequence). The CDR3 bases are TGTGCCAGTAACGTTCGGGGGCTGGGCACCGGGGAGCTGTTTTTT. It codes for CASNVRGLGTGELFF. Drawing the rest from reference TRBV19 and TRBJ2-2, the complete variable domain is DGGITQSPKYLFRKEGQNVTLSCEQNLNHDAMYWYRQDPGQGLRLIYYSQIVNDFQKGDIAEGYSVSREKKESFPLTVTSAQKNPTAFYLCASNVRGLGTGELFFGEGSRLTVL.

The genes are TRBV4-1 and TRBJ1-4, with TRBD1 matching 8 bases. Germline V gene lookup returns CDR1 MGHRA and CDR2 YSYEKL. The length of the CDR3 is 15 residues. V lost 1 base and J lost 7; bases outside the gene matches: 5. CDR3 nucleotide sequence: TGCGCCAGCAGCCAAGTCGCAGGGGGCGGTGAAAAACTGTTTTTT. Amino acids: CASSQVAGGGEKLFF.

CDR3 coding DNA: TGTGCCAGCAGCAGTCCGGATCTCAACTATGGCTACACCTTC. Its translation is CASSSPDLNYGYTF. V gene TRBV5-4 combines with J gene TRBJ1-2; D remains ambiguous. This CDR3 contains 14 residues. From germline, CDR1 is SGHNT and CDR2 YYREEE (reference sequence). V shed 4 bases and J shed 2 bases, with 12 bases lying between them.

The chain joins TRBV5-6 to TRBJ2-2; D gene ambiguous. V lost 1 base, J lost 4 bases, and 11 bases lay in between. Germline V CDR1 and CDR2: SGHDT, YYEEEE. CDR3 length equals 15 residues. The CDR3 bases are TGTGCCAGCAGCTTGAGGGTCCTGCCCACCGGGGAGCTGTTTTTT. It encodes CASSLRVLPTGELFF.

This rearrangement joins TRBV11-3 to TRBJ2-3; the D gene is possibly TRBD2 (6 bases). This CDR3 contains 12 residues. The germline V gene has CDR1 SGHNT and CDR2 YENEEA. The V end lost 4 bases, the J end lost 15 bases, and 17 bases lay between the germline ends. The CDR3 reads CASSSDGLLRYF. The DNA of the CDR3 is TGTGCCAGCAGCTCTGACGGACTACTGCGTTATTTT.

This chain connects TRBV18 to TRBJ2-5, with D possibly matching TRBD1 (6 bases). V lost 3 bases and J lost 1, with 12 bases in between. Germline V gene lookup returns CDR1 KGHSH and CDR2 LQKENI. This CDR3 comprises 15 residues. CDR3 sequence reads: CASSPQTGSQETQYF. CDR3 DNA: TGTGCCAGCTCACCCCAGACAGGTTCCCAAGAGACCCAGTACTTC.

For the CDR3, the DNA is TGTGCCAGCAGCCCCCGGACTAGCGGGAGTTTACCCTACAATGAGCAGTTCTTC. Translated, it gives CASSPRTSGSLPYNEQFF. The rearrangement uses TRBV9 and TRBJ2-1; 13 positions match TRBD2. CDR1 and CDR2 (germline): SGDLS, YYNGEE. After removal of 4 bases from V and 2 bases from J, the junction contained 9 bases not matched to a gene. This CDR3 spans 18 amino acids.

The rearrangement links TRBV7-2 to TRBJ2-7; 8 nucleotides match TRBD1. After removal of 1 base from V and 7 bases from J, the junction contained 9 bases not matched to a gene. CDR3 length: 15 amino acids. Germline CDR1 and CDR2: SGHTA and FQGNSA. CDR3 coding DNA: TGTGCCAGCAGCTTAGGGGGGCAGGGGGCGGATGAGCAGTACTTC. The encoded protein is CASSLGGQGADEQYF.

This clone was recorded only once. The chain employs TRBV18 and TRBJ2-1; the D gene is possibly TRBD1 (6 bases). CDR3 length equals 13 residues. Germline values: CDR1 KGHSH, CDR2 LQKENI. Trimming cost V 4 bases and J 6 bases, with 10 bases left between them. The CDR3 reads CASSRDTLNEQFF. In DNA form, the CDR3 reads TGTGCCAGCTCACGGGACACTCTCAATGAGCAGTTCTTC.

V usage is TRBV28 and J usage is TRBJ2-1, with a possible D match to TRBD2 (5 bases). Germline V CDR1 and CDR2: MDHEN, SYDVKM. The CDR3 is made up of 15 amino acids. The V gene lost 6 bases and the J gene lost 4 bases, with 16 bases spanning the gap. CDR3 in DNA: TGTGCCAGCAGACTAGACATCTTCGGGTACAATGAGCAGTTCTTC. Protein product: CASRLDIFGYNEQFF.

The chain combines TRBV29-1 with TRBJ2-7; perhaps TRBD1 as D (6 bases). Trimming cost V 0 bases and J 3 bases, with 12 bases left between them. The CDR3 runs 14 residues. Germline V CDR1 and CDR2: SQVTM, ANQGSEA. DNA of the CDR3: TGCAGCGTTGAAGATCGAGTACAGGGCTACGAGCAGTACTTC. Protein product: CSVEDRVQGYEQYF.

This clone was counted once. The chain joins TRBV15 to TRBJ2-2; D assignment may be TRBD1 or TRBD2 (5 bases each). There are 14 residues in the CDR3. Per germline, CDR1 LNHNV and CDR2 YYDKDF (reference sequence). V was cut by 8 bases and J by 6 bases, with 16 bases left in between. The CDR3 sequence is CATQEGLPAGELFF. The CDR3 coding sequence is TGTGCCACCCAAGAGGGGCTGCCCGCCGGGGAGCTGTTTTTT.

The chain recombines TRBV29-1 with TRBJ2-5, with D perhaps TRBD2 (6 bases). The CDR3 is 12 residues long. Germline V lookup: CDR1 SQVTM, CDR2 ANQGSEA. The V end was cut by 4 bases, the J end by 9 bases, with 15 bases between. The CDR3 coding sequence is TGCAGCGTTGGACCGGGACGGGAGCCCCAGTACTTC. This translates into CSVGPGREPQYF.

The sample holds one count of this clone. The chain's CDR3 is CASSSSRDYNEKLFF. The CDR3 DNA reads as TGTGCCAGCAGCTCAAGCCGGGACTACAATGAAAAACTGTTTTTT. The chain couples TRBV11-2 to TRBJ1-4; D might be TRBD1 (5 bases). The germline V gene has CDR1 SGHAT and CDR2 FQNNGV. V dropped 4 bases and J dropped 5 bases, with 14 bases sitting between them. This CDR3 is built from 15 residues. Filled out from reference TRBV11-2 and TRBJ1-4, the complete variable domain reads EAGVAQSPRYKIIEKRQSVAFWCNPISGHATLYWYQQILGQGPKLLIQFQNNGVVDDSQLPKDRFSAERLKGVDSTLKIQPAKLEDSAVYLCASSSSRDYNEKLFFGSGTQLSVL.

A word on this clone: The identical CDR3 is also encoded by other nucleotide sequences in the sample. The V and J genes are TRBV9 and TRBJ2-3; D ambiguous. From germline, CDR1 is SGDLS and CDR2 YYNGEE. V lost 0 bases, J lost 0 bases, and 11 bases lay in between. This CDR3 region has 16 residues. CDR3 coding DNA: TGTGCCAGCAGCGTAGCCGGTGCGGCTAGCACAGATACGCAGTATTTT. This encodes CASSVAGAASTDTQYF.

As DNA, the CDR3 is TGTGCCAGCAGCTTGGTGGGCAGGCCAGAATACGAGCAGTACTTC. This translates into CASSLVGRPEYEQYF. This chain joins TRBV5-5 and TRBJ2-7, with D unclear. The CDR3 length is 15 residues. From germline, CDR1 is SGHKS and CDR2 YYEKEE (reference sequence). Trimming stripped 0 bases from V and 4 bases from J, with 14 bases between.

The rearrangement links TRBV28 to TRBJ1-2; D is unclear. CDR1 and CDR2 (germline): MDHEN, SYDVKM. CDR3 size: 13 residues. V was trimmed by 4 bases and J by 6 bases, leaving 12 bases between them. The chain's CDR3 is CASSSQPFDGYTF. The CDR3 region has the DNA TGTGCCAGCAGTTCCCAGCCCTTCGATGGCTACACCTTC.

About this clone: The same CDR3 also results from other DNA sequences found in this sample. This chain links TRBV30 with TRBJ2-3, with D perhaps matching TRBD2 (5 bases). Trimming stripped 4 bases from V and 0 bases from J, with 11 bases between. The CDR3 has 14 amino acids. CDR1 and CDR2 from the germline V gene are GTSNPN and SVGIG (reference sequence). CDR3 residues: CAWTSRGSTDTQYF. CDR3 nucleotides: TGTGCCTGGACGTCTCGCGGGAGCACAGATACGCAGTATTTT.